The 27 T cell receptor beta chains presented below share a single source sample, sequenced in a study of T cells in Graves' hyperthyroidism and ophthalmopathy. Regions amplified from RNA transcripts were the TCR beta CDR3 regions. The HTBI primer set served for first-round RT-PCR of the TCR CDR3. TCRdb independently ran MiXCR on the multiplex PCR reads; one entry per CDR3 protein. The sample yields roughly 400,000 distinct CDR3 sequences, more than 12% seen once. The sequencing input was blood. The receptors were gathered from a man over 45 with Graves' ophthalmopathy.

The chain couples TRBV20-1 to TRBJ2-1; 8 bases map to TRBD2. V lost 5 bases, J lost 12 bases, and 9 bases stayed unmatched. Germline V CDR1 and CDR2: DFQATT, SNEGSKA (reference sequence). The CDR3 length is 12 residues. In DNA, the CDR3 is TGCAGTGCTCCCCTGGGTGCGGGGGGGCAGTTCTTC. It is translated as CSAPLGAGGQFF.

This clonotype was found a few times. The chain is built from TRBV7-9 and TRBJ2-1, with D perhaps TRBD2 (6 bases). From germline, CDR1 is SEHNR and CDR2 FQNEAQ (reference sequence). This CDR3 has 12 amino acids. With 3 bases removed from V and 9 bases from J, the gap between germline ends came to 9 bases. For the CDR3, the DNA is TGTGCCAGCAGCTTTGGGGGGACTGAGCAGTTCTTC. This encodes CASSFGGTEQFF.

The V call is TRBV9, the J call TRBJ1-3; 7 bases are shared with TRBD1. J gave up 3 bases and V 3 bases, and 9 bases lay outside the gene matches. The CDR3 totals 16 residues. CDR1 and CDR2 from the germline V gene are SGDLS and YYNGEE. The CDR3 coding sequence is TGTGCCAGCAGCGCCGGAGGGGGCGCCGGTGGAAACACCATATATTTT. It specifies CASSAGGGAGGNTIYF.

In its sample, this clonotype was seen many times. The chain uses TRBV7-9 and TRBJ2-1; 11 bases line up with TRBD2. Per the germline V gene, CDR1 is SEHNR and CDR2 is FQNEAQ (reference sequence). This CDR3 region has 16 residues. V trimming: 4 bases; J trimming: 3 bases; junction bases outside the gene matches: 5. The CDR3 bases are TGTGCCAGCAGCTCCATAGCGGGAGGGAACTACAATGAGCAGTTCTTC. It yields the protein CASSSIAGGNYNEQFF.

This clonotype was detected many times. The rearrangement uses TRBV12-3 or TRBV12-4 and TRBJ2-3, with 7 positions matching TRBD2. The ends lost 5 bases at V and 0 bases at J; junction bases unmatched: 8. CDR3 size: 16 residues. CDR3 sequence: CASSPPSGSSTDTQYF. In DNA form, the CDR3 reads TGTGCCAGCAGTCCGCCTAGCGGTTCTAGCACAGATACGCAGTATTTT.

With respect to this clonotype: A much larger clone sits a single nucleotide away, making a read error possible. The genes are TRBV7-2 and TRBJ1-5; D call uncertain. The CDR3 extends over 12 amino acids. V was pared by 3 bases and J by 6 bases, with 6 bases between. Germline V gene sequence: CDR1 SGHTA, CDR2 FQGNSA. CDR3 sequence reads: CASSFPAQPQHF. The CDR3 nucleotides are TGTGCCAGCAGCTTCCCGGCTCAGCCCCAGCATTTT.

The CDR3 DNA reads as TGTGCCACCAGTGACCCCGGGGACAGGGGAACAGATACGCAGTATTTT. Its translation: CATSDPGDRGTDTQYF. The V call is TRBV24-1, the J call TRBJ2-3, with 10 bases identical to TRBD1. The CDR3 extends over 16 amino acids. Per germline, CDR1 KGHDR and CDR2 SFDVKD. Losses at the gene ends were 4 bases for V and 3 bases for J; bases not matched to a gene: 6.

The J gene is TRBJ1-2, the V gene TRBV6-1; 11 bases match TRBD1. This CDR3 is built from 14 residues. Losses at the gene ends were 6 bases for V and 5 bases for J; bases not matched to a gene: 5. Germline CDR1 reads MNHNS; CDR2 reads SASEGT. Here the CDR3 reads CASSRGQGAYGYTF. CDR3 nucleotide sequence: TGTGCCAGCAGCCGAGGACAGGGGGCTTATGGCTACACCTTC.

Ten or more counts support this clonotype. This chain uses TRBV29-1 with TRBJ2-7, with TRBD2 as a possible D gene (7 bases). This CDR3 has 14 residues. V was pared by 7 bases and J by 6 bases, with 22 bases between. Germline CDR1 and CDR2: SQVTM and ANQGSEA. The CDR3 here is CSARRGGASLEQYF. The DNA for the CDR3 is TGCAGCGCCAGAAGGGGGGGCGCCTCCCTCGAGCAGTACTTC.

This clonotype has at least ten counts. The chain joins TRBV20-1 to TRBJ2-7, with TRBD1 identical over 8 bases. V dropped 1 base and J dropped 1; count of bases not matched to a gene: 9. Germline V CDR1 and CDR2: DFQATT, SNEGSKA (reference sequence). This CDR3 contains 16 residues. CDR3 region: CSARGTGKVTSYEQYF. The CDR3 DNA reads as TGCAGTGCTAGAGGGACAGGGAAGGTAACGTCCTACGAGCAGTACTTC.

This clonotype was counted between two and nine times. One junction end does not reproduce the germline sequence, and a read error may be involved. V is TRBV24-1 and J is TRBJ2-1; TRBD2 aligns across 10 bases. The CDR3 is made up of 17 amino acids. Germline-derived CDR1 and CDR2 are KGHDR and SFDVKD. The CDR3 spells CATRSGGQREGRNEQFF. As DNA, the CDR3 is TGTGCCACCAGATCGGGGGGGCAGCGGGAGGGCCGCAATGAACAGTTCTTC.

The chain joins TRBV4-2 to TRBJ2-1, with TRBD2 identical over 7 bases. The ends lost 0 bases at V and 0 bases at J; junction bases unmatched: 11. The CDR3 runs 19 residues. From germline, CDR1 is LGHNA and CDR2 YNFKEQ. CDR3 region: CASSQEAISSGLSYNEQFF. The DNA of the CDR3 is TGTGCCAGCAGCCAAGAGGCGATATCTAGCGGCCTCTCCTACAATGAGCAGTTCTTC.

The V and J genes are TRBV4-2 and TRBJ1-2, with D perhaps matching TRBD1 (6 bases). Deletions cut 0 bases from V and 5 bases from J, with 13 bases between. This CDR3 is 15 amino acids long. Germline CDR1 is LGHNA and CDR2 is YNFKEQ. For the CDR3, the DNA is TGTGCCAGCAGCCAAGACCTGGGGGGCATATATGGCTACACCTTC. It encodes CASSQDLGGIYGYTF.

In this sample, this clonotype turned up many times. The genes are TRBV27 and TRBJ2-5; D possibly corresponds to TRBD1 (5 bases). Germline CDR1 and CDR2: MNHEY and SMNVEV (reference sequence). V dropped 2 bases and J dropped 1 base, with 8 bases sitting between them. The CDR3 consists of 14 residues. CDR3 sequence (DNA): TGTGCCAGCAGTTTAGACAGCATCCAAGAGACCCAGTACTTC. This gives the protein CASSLDSIQETQYF.

This clonotype was counted at least ten times. The chain is built from TRBV5-1 and TRBJ2-1; no clear D. Trimming took off 4 bases at V and 9 bases at J, with 8 bases between the two ends. This CDR3 is built from 11 residues. CDR1 and CDR2 (germline): SGHRS, YFSETQ. The CDR3 DNA reads TGCGCCAGCAGCGTCTTGGGTGAGCAGTTCTTC. Its protein product is CASSVLGEQFF.

This clonotype was counted only a few times. The V gene is TRBV3-1, the J gene TRBJ2-6, with D uncertain. V lost 0 bases to trimming and J lost 0 bases, with 15 bases between them. Germline V lookup: CDR1 LGHDT, CDR2 YNNKEL (reference sequence). The CDR3 length is 19 residues. Written as DNA, the CDR3 is TGTGCCAGCAGCCAAGATTGGGCAGGCCTTCACTCTGGGGCCAACGTCCTGACTTTC. Protein sequence: CASSQDWAGLHSGANVLTF.

In the case of this clonotype: No conserved phenylalanine or tryptophan is present at the end of the CDR3, so a read error is the likely explanation. The chain uses TRBV20-1 and TRBJ2-4, with 13 bases that match TRBD2. Germline CDR1 DFQATT, CDR2 SNEGSKA (reference sequence). V shed 5 bases and J 0 bases; nucleotides not matched to a gene: 10. This CDR3 is built from 18 residues. In DNA, the CDR3 is TGCAGTGCTCAAATTCCCGGGACTAGCGGGGTAGCCAAAAACATTCAGTACCTC. Translation gives CSAQIPGTSGVAKNIQYL.

This clonotype was counted many times. The chain carries TRBV20-1 and TRBJ2-1, with 11 bases aligning to TRBD2. The germline gives CDR1 DFQATT, CDR2 SNEGSKA (reference sequence). Unmatched junction bases numbered 10, after V lost 6 bases and J lost 9 bases. CDR3 size: 14 residues. CDR3 in amino acids: CSADTSGSRGEQFF. CDR3 coding DNA: TGCAGTGCAGATACTAGCGGGAGTAGGGGTGAGCAGTTCTTC.

This clonotype has ten or more counts. The rearrangement uses TRBV6-1 and TRBJ1-1; TRBD1 might be the D (5 bases). CDR3 length: 18 residues. The V and J ends lost 6 bases and 0 bases respectively, with 23 bases between them. Germline V gives CDR1 MNHNS, CDR2 SASEGT. This CDR3 is CASSSPDRSLIMNTEAFF. Here the CDR3 DNA reads TGTGCCAGCAGCTCTCCAGACAGAAGCCTTATCATGAACACTGAAGCTTTCTTT.

This clonotype was seen repeatedly, ten times or more. The V call is TRBV3-1, the J call TRBJ1-1, with 8 positions matching TRBD1. The V and J ends lost 5 bases and 2 bases, in that order; junction bases with no gene match: 7. CDR1 is LGHDT and CDR2 is YNNKEL in the germline V gene (reference sequence). This CDR3 has 15 residues. The CDR3 nucleotides are TGTGCCAGCAGCAAGGCAGGGGGCTATAACACTGAAGCTTTCTTT. As protein: CASSKAGGYNTEAFF. The full variable domain, completed using reference TRBV3-1 and TRBJ1-1, is DTAVSQTPKYLVTQMGNDKSIKCEQNLGHDTMYWYKQDSKKFLKIMFSYNNKELIINETVPNRFSPKSPDKAHLNLHINSLELGDSAVYFCASSKAGGYNTEAFFGQGTRLTVV.

This clonotype was counted at least ten times. The chain joins TRBV12-3 or TRBV12-4 to TRBJ1-5; D unclear. This CDR3 is 12 amino acids long. V lost 4 bases and J lost 7, with 8 bases in between. CDR3 in amino acids: CASSSREQPQHF. The DNA for the CDR3 is TGTGCCAGCAGTTCAAGGGAACAGCCCCAGCATTTT.

Many counts were recorded for this clonotype. The chain couples TRBV19 to TRBJ1-2; D is ambiguous. Germline V gene sequence: CDR1 LNHDA, CDR2 SQIVND (reference sequence). V lost 6 bases, J lost 2 bases, and 10 bases lay in between. The length of the CDR3 is 13 residues. The CDR3 loop reads CASSMDGNYGYTF. Written as DNA, the CDR3 is TGTGCCAGTAGCATGGACGGGAACTATGGCTACACCTTC.

This clonotype occurred many times. The V gene is TRBV12-3 or TRBV12-4, the J gene TRBJ2-1; tentatively, D is TRBD2 (5 bases). The CDR3 contains 16 residues. Trimming left V 6 bases short and J 0 bases short, with 15 bases between. The CDR3 DNA sequence: TGTGCCAGCAGCAAAAGTACTAGGAGCTCCTACAATGAGCAGTTCTTC. Encoded protein: CASSKSTRSSYNEQFF.

The sample holds many counts of this clonotype. This chain joins TRBV29-1 and TRBJ1-1, with a tentative D call TRBD1 (5 bases). This CDR3 contains 14 residues. The ends were cut back, 6 bases at V and 3 bases at J, with 17 bases in the middle. Looked up from germline, CDR1 is SQVTM and CDR2 is ANQGSEA. The CDR3 DNA reads as TGCAGCGTGCAGTACACCCGGGGCGACACTGAAGCTTTCTTT. Protein: CSVQYTRGDTEAFF.

At least ten counts were recorded for this clonotype. The chain uses TRBV6-1 and TRBJ2-4; either TRBD1 or TRBD2 may fit D (5 bases each). CDR3 length: 17 amino acids. V was trimmed by 3 bases and J by 0 bases, leaving 15 bases between them. CDR1 MNHNS and CDR2 SASEGT come from the germline V gene. The CDR3 coding sequence is TGTGCCAGCAGTGATTGGGACGGCCTCCTAGCCAAAAACATTCAGTACTTC. Amino acid sequence: CASSDWDGLLAKNIQYF.

This clonotype was seen ten or more times. The chain is built from TRBV11-3 and TRBJ2-5; 10 bases line up with TRBD1. The CDR3 spans 14 residues. Germline V gives CDR1 SGHNT, CDR2 YENEEA. The trim removed 4 bases at V and 3 bases at J, leaving 2 bases unmatched. CDR3 protein: CASSSGTGEETQYF. In DNA form, the CDR3 reads TGTGCCAGCAGCTCCGGGACAGGGGAAGAGACCCAGTACTTC.

Ten or more counts support this clonotype. The rearrangement joins TRBV11-2 to TRBJ2-4, with a possible D match to TRBD2 (6 bases). Per germline, CDR1 SGHAT and CDR2 FQNNGV. The CDR3 runs 14 residues. The germline V and J ends were trimmed by 4 bases and 0 bases, with 7 bases remaining between them. CDR3 coding DNA: TGTGCCAGCAGCTGGACTATAGCCAAAAACATTCAGTACTTC. Amino acids: CASSWTIAKNIQYF.